The 26 T cell receptor beta chains below come from one sample, sequenced in a study of blood T cell repertoires in COVID-19. Measured with immunoSEQ multiplex PCR; TCRdb has only the in-frame clones, and not every one. The sample gives roughly 200,000 clones, about 80% of which show up once; roughly 7.6% is in the top ten. The sequenced material came from peripheral blood. The source is a woman of 80 years or more with COVID-19, enrolled during active disease.

This clone was seen a few times. The chain links TRBV7-2 to TRBJ2-3; 12 nucleotides line up with TRBD2. V lost 2 bases to trimming and J lost 6 bases; unmatched junction nucleotides: 6. Per the germline V gene, CDR1 is SGHTA and CDR2 is FQGNSA. This CDR3 is 16 amino acids long. This CDR3 reads CASSLLGLAGGDTQYF. The CDR3 coding sequence is TGTGCCAGCAGCTTACTGGGCCTAGCGGGGGGGGATACGCAGTATTTT.

The rearrangement uses TRBV19 and TRBJ2-5; 10 nucleotides match TRBD2. J gave up 0 bases and V 5 bases, and 6 bases lay outside the gene matches. The CDR3 sequence is 16 residues long. Germline V gives CDR1 LNHDA, CDR2 SQIVND (reference sequence). Written as DNA, the CDR3 is TGTGCCAGTAGTCCCTTAGCGGGGGGTTACCAAGAGACCCAGTACTTC. Amino acids: CASSPLAGGYQETQYF. Full variable domain (rest looked up from reference TRBV19 and TRBJ2-5): DGGITQSPKYLFRKEGQNVTLSCEQNLNHDAMYWYRQDPGQGLRLIYYSQIVNDFQKGDIAEGYSVSREKKESFPLTVTSAQKNPTAFYLCASSPLAGGYQETQYFGPGTRLLVL.

The genes are TRBV5-1 and TRBJ1-5; no reliable D call. Germline assignment: CDR1 SGHRS and CDR2 YFSETQ. There are 15 residues in the CDR3. Between the trimmed V and J ends, which lost 4 bases and 2 bases, there was a span of 13 bases. The CDR3 sequence: CASSREGEGNQPQHF. The CDR3 nucleotides are TGCGCCAGCAGCAGGGAGGGAGAGGGCAATCAGCCCCAGCATTTT.

This chain links TRBV9 with TRBJ2-7; 8 bases fit TRBD2. The germline CDR1 and CDR2 sequences are SGDLS and YYNGEE. The CDR3 has 15 residues. V shed 0 bases and J 7 bases; nucleotides not matched to a gene: 9. The CDR3 DNA is TGTGCCAGCAGCGTAGGTCAGCGGGGGAACGGGGAGCAGTACTTC. It yields the protein CASSVGQRGNGEQYF.

V gene TRBV4-1 combines with J gene TRBJ2-5; D may be TRBD2 (5 bases). Germline CDR1 MGHRA, CDR2 YSYEKL. CDR3 size: 16 residues. Trimming took off 0 bases at V and 7 bases at J, with 18 bases between the two ends. This CDR3 reads CASSQDLGGRRVTQYF. CDR3 nucleotide sequence: TGCGCCAGCAGCCAAGATCTCGGAGGCCGGCGCGTGACCCAGTACTTC.

The chain joins TRBV24-1 to TRBJ1-1, with D uncertain. This CDR3 is 14 amino acids long. V was trimmed by 7 bases and J by 2 bases, leaving 13 bases between them. Germline values: CDR1 KGHDR, CDR2 SFDVKD. CDR3 nucleotide sequence: TGTGCCACCAGCCCCGCCGGGAGAAACACTGAAGCTTTCTTT. Amino acids: CATSPAGRNTEAFF.

The rearrangement links TRBV5-5 to TRBJ1-4; possible D gene TRBD1, 5 bases. Trimming stripped 2 bases from V and 8 bases from J, with 16 bases between. The CDR3 extends over 15 amino acids. Per germline, CDR1 SGHKS and CDR2 YYEKEE (reference sequence). DNA of the CDR3: TGTGCCAGCAGCTTAGGGAGCGGGGCATTGGAAAAACTGTTTTTT. Its protein is CASSLGSGALEKLFF.

V usage is TRBV20-1 and J usage is TRBJ2-5; no firm D call. This CDR3 comprises 13 residues. The germline CDR1 and CDR2 sequences are DFQATT and SNEGSKA (reference sequence). V was clipped by 3 bases and J by 1 base, with 9 bases between them. CDR3 region: CSASPSVQETQYF. CDR3 in DNA: TGCAGTGCTAGTCCCTCAGTCCAAGAGACCCAGTACTTC.

This clone was seen a handful of times. The chain joins TRBV19 to TRBJ1-2, with TRBD1 identical over 8 bases. This CDR3 has 17 residues. Germline V gives CDR1 LNHDA, CDR2 SQIVND (reference sequence). J lost 5 bases, V lost 3 bases, and 14 bases had no gene match. This CDR3 reads CASSIAAGGAAGYGYTF. In DNA, the CDR3 is TGTGCCAGTAGTATCGCGGCAGGGGGCGCGGCAGGGTATGGCTACACCTTC.

This clone turned up a few times. The rearrangement joins TRBV27 to TRBJ2-1; 7 positions match TRBD1. CDR3 size: 16 residues. The V gene's germline CDR1 is MNHEY and CDR2 SMNVEV (reference sequence). V lost 6 bases to trimming and J lost 8 bases; unmatched junction nucleotides: 16. The CDR3 nucleotides read TGTGCCAGCAGATCCAGGGGGATTTCAGTTTTCGATGAGCAGTTCTTC. Its translation is CASRSRGISVFDEQFF.

V gene TRBV19 combines with J gene TRBJ1-5; 7 bases match TRBD1. The V gene's germline CDR1 is LNHDA and CDR2 SQIVND (reference sequence). The trim removed 7 bases at V and 3 bases at J, leaving 12 bases unmatched. The CDR3 is 16 amino acids. The CDR3 nucleotides read TGTGCCAGTACCCGCCGACAGGGAATTGACAATCAGCCCCAGCATTTT. Encoded protein: CASTRRQGIDNQPQHF.

This sequence joins TRBV29-1 and TRBJ1-2; no firm D call. The CDR3 has 14 amino acids. V was shortened by 3 bases and J by 8 bases, with 19 bases between the two germline ends. Germline loops: CDR1 SQVTM, CDR2 ANQGSEA. CDR3 in DNA: TGCAGCGTTGACATGGAGCGACCCCAACGAGGCTACACCTTC. Protein sequence: CSVDMERPQRGYTF.

The V gene is TRBV25-1, the J gene TRBJ2-3; no firm D call. The CDR3 covers 15 residues. Trimming cost V 4 bases and J 6 bases, with 17 bases left between them. In germline, CDR1 is MGHDK, CDR2 SYGVNS. The CDR3: CASSGLTAAHDTQYF. The DNA for the CDR3 is TGTGCCAGCAGTGGCCTCACAGCCGCACATGATACGCAGTATTTT.

This rearrangement joins TRBV6-5 to TRBJ2-1; D gene unclear. V shed 4 bases and J shed 0 bases, with 10 bases lying between them. Germline V CDR1 and CDR2: MNHEY, SVGAGI. The CDR3 is made up of 15 amino acids. The CDR3 DNA is TGTGCCAGCAGTTTCACACCCAGCTCCTACAATGAGCAGTTCTTC. Translation gives CASSFTPSSYNEQFF.

DNA of the CDR3: TGCGCCAGCAGCATCCGGGACAGGAGCACAGATACGCAGTATTTT. This codes for CASSIRDRSTDTQYF. The chain uses TRBV5-1 and TRBJ2-3; 8 bases are shared with TRBD1. Germline V lookup: CDR1 SGHRS, CDR2 YFSETQ. The CDR3 runs 15 residues. Trimming cost V 4 bases and J 0 bases; bases outside gene matches: 4.

The V call is TRBV7-3, the J call TRBJ2-3, with 8 bases fitting TRBD2. Germline V gene lookup returns CDR1 SGHTA and CDR2 FQGTGA. With V trimmed by 5 bases and J by 0 bases, 4 bases remained unmatched. CDR3 length equals 15 residues. In nucleotides, the CDR3 is TGTGCCAGCAGCCGAGCGGGGGTTAGCACAGATACGCAGTATTTT. It codes for CASSRAGVSTDTQYF.

This clone appeared a single time. The chain joins TRBV4-1 to TRBJ2-7, with D possibly being TRBD2 (5 bases). The CDR3 sequence is 18 residues long. Germline CDR1 and CDR2: MGHRA and YSYEKL. V lost 0 bases and J lost 2, with 20 bases in between. The CDR3 loop reads CASSQDLLEGWSPYEQYF. For the CDR3, the DNA is TGCGCCAGCAGCCAAGATCTTTTAGAGGGTTGGAGTCCCTACGAGCAGTACTTC.

V gene TRBV5-1 combines with J gene TRBJ1-1, with D perhaps TRBD1 (5 bases). Trimming left V 4 bases short and J 8 bases short, with 15 bases between. CDR3 length: 13 amino acids. In germline, CDR1 is SGHRS, CDR2 YFSETQ. The CDR3 nucleotides are TGCGCCAGCAGCCGTCCTCCACAGGAAGAAGCTTTCTTT. Amino acid sequence: CASSRPPQEEAFF.

The chain links TRBV4-2 to TRBJ2-3; 11 bases map to TRBD2. This CDR3 has 17 amino acids. Germline loops: CDR1 LGHNA, CDR2 YNFKEQ. After removal of 0 bases from V and 3 bases from J, the junction contained 5 bases not matched to a gene. CDR3 nucleotide sequence: TGTGCCAGCAGCCAAGATAGCGGGGGGGTGAGGACAGATACGCAGTATTTT. Translating it yields CASSQDSGGVRTDTQYF.

Regarding this clone: Other DNA sequences from this sample encode an identical CDR3 as well. The chain is built from TRBV5-1 and TRBJ2-2, with a tentative D call TRBD2 (5 bases). V gave up 4 bases and J gave up 4 bases, with 11 bases separating them. The germline CDR1 and CDR2 sequences are SGHRS and YFSETQ. There are 14 residues in the CDR3. For the CDR3, the DNA is TGCGCCAGCAGCAGGGCCGAGGGCACCGGGGAGCTGTTTTTT. Protein product: CASSRAEGTGELFF.

With respect to this clone: The sample contains more than one DNA sequence encoding this CDR3. As DNA, the CDR3 is TGCGCCAGCAGCTTGGCAGGGGGCTCTGGAAACACCATATATTTT. Its translation: CASSLAGGSGNTIYF. The J gene is TRBJ1-3, the V gene TRBV5-1, with TRBD1 matching over 7 bases. V was clipped by 0 bases and J by 0 bases; unmatched bases: 0. The CDR3 totals 15 residues. The germline CDR1 and CDR2 sequences are SGHRS and YFSETQ.

This rearrangement joins TRBV10-3 to TRBJ1-1, with 9 bases identical to TRBD1. The length of the CDR3 is 16 residues. The J segment lost 2 bases and the V segment lost 4 bases, leaving 8 bases of the junction unmatched. Germline assignment: CDR1 ENHRY and CDR2 SYGVKD. The CDR3 nucleotides are TGTGCCATCAGTGGGGGGACAGGGAGGGTAAACACTGAAGCTTTCTTT. It encodes CAISGGTGRVNTEAFF.

Here the CDR3 reads CASSPFNRAEAFF. For the CDR3, the DNA is TGTGCCAGCAGTCCTTTTAACCGAGCTGAAGCTTTCTTT. The chain recombines TRBV12-3 or TRBV12-4 with TRBJ1-1; D is ambiguous. The V end lost 5 bases, the J end lost 6 bases, and 13 bases lay between the germline ends. The CDR3 length is 13 residues.

This chain links TRBV19 with TRBJ2-5; weak D call: TRBD2 (6 bases). The CDR3 contains 14 residues. Germline loops: CDR1 LNHDA, CDR2 SQIVND (reference sequence). Trimming stripped 6 bases from V and 5 bases from J, with 16 bases between. The CDR3 reads CASRGSGGRETQYF. The CDR3 nucleotides read TGTGCCAGTAGAGGTAGCGGAGGACGGGAGACCCAGTACTTC.

J is TRBJ2-6 and V is TRBV19; 12 nucleotides align to TRBD2. This CDR3 is built from 18 residues. V lost 6 bases to trimming and J lost 0 bases; unmatched junction nucleotides: 6. Germline loops: CDR1 LNHDA, CDR2 SQIVND (reference sequence). CDR3 loop: CASSPLAGGNSGANVLTF. DNA for the CDR3: TGTGCCAGTAGCCCACTAGCGGGGGGAAACTCTGGGGCCAACGTCCTGACTTTC. Drawing the rest from reference TRBV19 and TRBJ2-6, the complete variable domain is DGGITQSPKYLFRKEGQNVTLSCEQNLNHDAMYWYRQDPGQGLRLIYYSQIVNDFQKGDIAEGYSVSREKKESFPLTVTSAQKNPTAFYLCASSPLAGGNSGANVLTFGAGSRLTVL.

Worth noting for this clone: Different DNA sequences within this sample yield the same CDR3. V usage is TRBV3-1 (or the pseudogene TRBV3-2) and J usage is TRBJ2-1; 10 nucleotides line up with TRBD2. Germline lookup yields CDR1 LGHDT and CDR2 YNNKEL (reference sequence). This CDR3 has 17 amino acids. J was trimmed by 0 bases and V by 4 bases; bases with no gene match: 6. CDR3 protein: CASSPWTSGSSYNEQFF. The CDR3 DNA sequence: TGTGCCAGCAGCCCCTGGACTAGCGGCAGCTCCTACAATGAGCAGTTCTTC.